Below are 27 T cell receptor beta chains sequenced from a single sample in a study of control samples from healthy donors and cancer patients. Sequencing was performed with immunoSEQ multiplex PCR; in TCRdb, only in-frame clones are kept and a portion is missing. The repertoire has about 130,000 clones, approximately 94% of them found once; the top ten carry 3.6%. The sample taken for sequencing was blood. The receptor source for this set is a man aged 25 to 40 in good health.

The genes are TRBV4-1 and TRBJ2-3; 8 bases fit TRBD2. Trimming at V came to 0 bases and at J to 2 bases, leaving 4 bases not matched to a gene. The CDR3 is 16 residues long. Germline lookup yields CDR1 MGHRA and CDR2 YSYEKL. CDR3 in DNA: TGCGCCAGCAGCCAAGATGGTAGCGGGGACACAGATACGCAGTATTTT. It encodes CASSQDGSGDTDTQYF.

The chain uses TRBV6-5 and TRBJ2-3, with a possible D match to TRBD2 (6 bases). This CDR3 is 14 amino acids long. The V end was cut by 4 bases, the J end by 0 bases, with 8 bases between. The V gene's germline CDR1 is MNHEY and CDR2 SVGAGI. CDR3 sequence (DNA): TGTGCCAGCAGTTTCGGACTAAGCACAGATACGCAGTATTTT. As protein: CASSFGLSTDTQYF.

The V gene is TRBV5-8, the J gene TRBJ1-2, with a weak D call TRBD1 (6 bases). Trimming shortened V by 1 base and J by 2 bases, and 12 bases separated the two germline ends. The germline V gene has CDR1 SGHTS and CDR2 YDEGEE. The length of the CDR3 is 15 residues. This CDR3 reads CASSLWGARNYGYTF. CDR3 nucleotide sequence: TGTGCCAGCAGCTTGTGGGGGGCAAGGAACTATGGCTACACCTTC.

This chain links TRBV28 with TRBJ2-2, with a tentative D call TRBD1 (5 bases). CDR3 length equals 18 residues. V was clipped by 4 bases and J by 0 bases, with 18 bases between them. Looked up from germline, CDR1 is MDHEN and CDR2 is SYDVKM. This CDR3 reads CASSSPPWGRTNTGELFF. The CDR3 bases are TGTGCCAGCAGTTCCCCTCCCTGGGGCAGGACGAACACCGGGGAGCTGTTTTTT.

The chain is built from TRBV6-4 and TRBJ2-1; 8 nucleotides line up with TRBD2. Trimming took 5 bases from V and 8 from J; bases not matched to a gene: 14. There are 16 residues in the CDR3. Germline V gene data show CDR1 as MRHNA and CDR2 as SNTAGT. The CDR3 protein is CASSRLSGGEADEQFF. The CDR3, as DNA: TGTGCCAGCAGTCGCCTATCCGGGGGGGAGGCGGATGAGCAGTTCTTC.

The J gene is TRBJ2-3, the V gene TRBV4-3; possible D gene TRBD1, 5 bases. The CDR3 runs 16 residues. The ends were cut back, 0 bases at V and 3 bases at J, with 13 bases in the middle. Germline-derived CDR1 and CDR2 are LGHNA and YSLEER. CDR3 sequence (DNA): TGCGCCAGCAGCCAAGATCGCCAGGGAATAACAGATACGCAGTATTTT. This sequence encodes CASSQDRQGITDTQYF.

Here the CDR3 DNA reads TGTGCCAGCAGCCGTCTGCGGGGAGGTCCGCAGTTCTTC. It translates to CASSRLRGGPQFF. This sequence joins TRBV3-1 (or the pseudogene TRBV3-2) and TRBJ2-1; tentative D call: TRBD2 (6 bases). Germline assignment: CDR1 LGHDT and CDR2 YNNKEL (reference sequence). V lost 4 bases and J lost 12, with 16 bases in between. The CDR3 runs to 13 residues.

The chain has TRBV19 and TRBJ1-2, with TRBD1 identical over 9 bases. Germline CDR1 is LNHDA and CDR2 is SQIVND (reference sequence). The ends lost 7 bases at V and 6 bases at J; junction bases unmatched: 9. The CDR3 has 14 amino acids. CDR3 nucleotides: TGTGCCAGTACTCCGGGACAGGGCTTTGATGGCTACACCTTC. As protein: CASTPGQGFDGYTF.

The gene calls are TRBV7-3 and TRBJ1-1; 7 nucleotides align to TRBD1. J lost 5 bases, V lost 2 bases, and 5 bases had no gene match. CDR1 SGHTA and CDR2 FQGTGA come from the germline V gene. The CDR3 spans 14 residues. The DNA for the CDR3 is TGTGCCAGCAGCTTACAGGGGGAAGGTACTGAAGCTTTCTTT. Translated, it gives CASSLQGEGTEAFF.

This sequence joins TRBV3-1 (or the pseudogene TRBV3-2) and TRBJ1-1; no firm D call. The CDR3 consists of 12 residues. The V end lost 1 base, the J end lost 5 bases, and 5 bases lay between the germline ends. Germline loops: CDR1 LGHDT, CDR2 YNNKEL (reference sequence). CDR3 sequence reads: CASSQGGTEAFF. The CDR3 DNA is TGTGCCAGCAGCCAAGGGGGTACTGAAGCTTTCTTT.

V is TRBV5-4 and J is TRBJ1-1; 7 nucleotides line up with TRBD1. The J segment lost 6 bases and the V segment lost 4 bases, leaving 6 bases of the junction unmatched. The CDR3 is made up of 13 amino acids. Germline CDR1 reads SGHNT; CDR2 reads YYREEE (reference sequence). This CDR3 is CASSTAGGAEAFF. CDR3 DNA sequence: TGTGCCAGCAGCACTGCAGGGGGGGCTGAAGCTTTCTTT.

This chain connects TRBV9 to TRBJ1-6; 9 bases map to TRBD1. Germline V gene lookup returns CDR1 SGDLS and CDR2 YYNGEE. The trim removed 4 bases at V and 7 bases at J, leaving 9 bases unmatched. CDR3 length: 16 residues. CDR3 in DNA: TGTGCCAGCAGCCCTTCCGGGACAGGGTTAAATTCACCCCTCCACTTT. Residues: CASSPSGTGLNSPLHF.

This sequence joins TRBV4-3 and TRBJ1-2; D gene ambiguous. Trimming cost V 0 bases and J 3 bases, with 14 bases left between them. The CDR3 has 16 residues. Per the germline V gene, CDR1 is LGHNA and CDR2 is YSLEER. The chain's CDR3 is CASSQELGAHYYGYTF. In DNA form, the CDR3 reads TGCGCCAGCAGCCAAGAACTGGGAGCGCACTACTATGGCTACACCTTC.

This chain uses TRBV6-2 or TRBV6-3 with TRBJ1-5; the D is unclear. Germline CDR1 and CDR2: MNHEY and SVGEGT. V lost 0 bases and J 0 bases, leaving 9 bases between the germline ends. The CDR3 contains 16 residues. DNA for the CDR3: TGTGCCAGCAGTTACTCGAATCGGGGTAGCAATCAGCCCCAGCATTTT. It encodes CASSYSNRGSNQPQHF.

The chain links TRBV2 to TRBJ1-1; tentative D call: TRBD1 (5 bases). Trimming left V 6 bases short and J 4 bases short, with 12 bases between. The CDR3 contains 13 residues. Germline V gene data show CDR1 as SNHLY and CDR2 as FYNNEI. The CDR3 spells CASRQAGFTEAFF. The CDR3 nucleotides read TGTGCCAGCAGACAGGCAGGGTTCACTGAAGCTTTCTTT.

The table lists this clone with a count of one. The V call is TRBV9, the J call TRBJ2-7; TRBD2 aligns across 12 bases. The CDR3 totals 14 residues. Germline V CDR1 and CDR2: SGDLS, YYNGEE. V lost 3 bases to trimming and J lost 2 bases; unmatched junction nucleotides: 0. The CDR3 sequence is CASSASGGAYEQYF. In DNA, the CDR3 is TGTGCCAGCAGCGCTAGCGGGGGGGCCTACGAGCAGTACTTC.

This chain uses TRBV11-2 with TRBJ2-7; D perhaps matches TRBD2 (5 bases). CDR3 length equals 15 residues. The germline V gene has CDR1 SGHAT and CDR2 FQNNGV. Trimming removed 6 bases from V and 3 bases from J, with 18 bases in between. Here the CDR3 reads CASRSLEYSGYEQYF. The CDR3 DNA reads as TGTGCCAGCAGATCCCTTGAGTACAGCGGCTACGAGCAGTACTTC.

The CDR3 coding sequence is TGTGCCAGCAGTGAAGCAACTAGCGGGGGCTCGTCCGCCAAAAACATTCAGTACTTC. Translation gives CASSEATSGGSSAKNIQYF. V gene TRBV6-1 combines with J gene TRBJ2-4, with TRBD2 identical over 11 bases. Germline values: CDR1 MNHNS, CDR2 SASEGT. The CDR3 spans 19 residues. With 0 bases clipped from V and 1 base from J, the junction kept 8 bases outside the gene matches.

The chain has TRBV7-6 and TRBJ2-2, with unresolved D. V dropped 1 base and J dropped 8 bases, with 8 bases sitting between them. The V gene's germline CDR1 is SGHVS and CDR2 FNYEAQ. There are 13 residues in the CDR3. Here the CDR3 reads CASSLGVGGELFF. As DNA, the CDR3 is TGTGCCAGCAGCTTAGGGGTAGGAGGGGAGCTGTTTTTT.

The chain joins TRBV6-2 or TRBV6-3 to TRBJ2-7; 8 nucleotides align to TRBD1. The CDR3 extends over 16 amino acids. J lost 3 bases, V lost 2 bases, and 9 bases had no gene match. The germline V gene has CDR1 MNHEY and CDR2 SVGEGT. As DNA, the CDR3 is TGTGCCAGCAGTTACCGACCGGACAGGGTCCTCTACGAGCAGTACTTC. Its translation is CASSYRPDRVLYEQYF.

The chain joins TRBV6-5 to TRBJ2-1; 9 bases fit TRBD1. CDR3 length equals 14 residues. V shed 2 bases, J shed 8 bases, and the junction held 4 bases outside the gene matches. The V gene's germline CDR1 is MNHEY and CDR2 SVGAGI. The CDR3 DNA reads as TGTGCCAGCAGTTACCAGGACAGGGGAGATGAGCAGTTCTTC. Its protein is CASSYQDRGDEQFF.

Details on this clone: The junction and the germline gene differ at one end; a read error may be behind it. V usage is TRBV6-2 or TRBV6-3 and J usage is TRBJ2-3; D gene unclear. CDR1 and CDR2 from the germline V gene are MNHEY and SVGEGT. The CDR3 runs 15 residues. The CDR3 region is CASSYSGSFTDSGHF. The CDR3 DNA sequence: TGTGCCAGCAGTTACTCCGGCAGCTTCACAGATAGTGGGCATTTT.

The CDR3 region is CSVMVSGYEQYF. CDR3 DNA: TGCAGCGTTATGGTAAGCGGTTACGAGCAGTACTTC. The chain is built from TRBV29-1 and TRBJ2-7; possibly TRBD2 for D (5 bases). Looked up from germline, CDR1 is SQVTM and CDR2 is ANQGSEA. The CDR3 is 12 residues long. V gave up 5 bases and J gave up 4 bases, with 12 bases separating them.

The chain uses TRBV5-4 and TRBJ2-7; D possibly corresponds to TRBD2 (5 bases). The germline V gene has CDR1 SGHNT and CDR2 YYREEE (reference sequence). V was shortened by 4 bases and J by 3 bases, with 17 bases between the two germline ends. This CDR3 contains 15 residues. The CDR3 loop is CASSPAERLNYEQYF. CDR3 coding DNA: TGTGCCAGCAGCCCCGCGGAGCGGCTTAACTACGAGCAGTACTTC.

The gene calls are TRBV6-5 and TRBJ1-3; 9 bases line up with TRBD1. In germline, CDR1 is MNHEY, CDR2 SVGAGI. The V and J ends lost 5 bases and 5 bases, in that order; junction bases with no gene match: 4. The CDR3 covers 14 residues. CDR3 sequence reads: CASSPGTGRNTIYF. The CDR3 DNA reads as TGTGCCAGCAGTCCCGGGACAGGGAGAAACACCATATATTTT.

This clone has just one count. The chain combines TRBV11-2 with TRBJ2-5, with D possibly being TRBD1 or TRBD2 (5 bases each). CDR3 size: 15 residues. CDR1 and CDR2 from the germline V gene are SGHAT and FQNNGV. Trimming stripped 3 bases from V and 1 base from J, with 12 bases between. In nucleotides, the CDR3 is TGTGCCAGCAGCTTGGGGACCGGGATCCAAGAGACCCAGTACTTC. Its protein is CASSLGTGIQETQYF. The full variable domain, its missing parts supplied by reference TRBV11-2 and TRBJ2-5, is EAGVAQSPRYKIIEKRQSVAFWCNPISGHATLYWYQQILGQGPKLLIQFQNNGVVDDSQLPKDRFSAERLKGVDSTLKIQPAKLEDSAVYLCASSLGTGIQETQYFGPGTRLLVL.

The chain is built from TRBV5-1 and TRBJ2-2; TRBD1 agrees at 9 bases. After removal of 6 bases from V and 2 bases from J, the junction contained 8 bases not matched to a gene. Germline V gene data show CDR1 as SGHRS and CDR2 as YFSETQ. The CDR3 loop spans 16 amino acids. CDR3 bases: TGCGCCAGCACCTTTAGGACAGGGGCCAACACCGGGGAGCTGTTTTTT. It yields the protein CASTFRTGANTGELFF.